The sample holds a few counts of the clone carrying this T cell receptor beta chain. Its target is not known. This entry comes from a study of T cell repertoires in cytomegalovirus infection. Study summary: Public TCR beta signatures provided an indication of both CMV infection and a matching HLA type. Notes on the study in general: CMV-specific HLA-C-restricted TCR beta clonotypes dominated the ex vivo response.

From the reads, TCRdb called clonotypes with MiXCR, one entry per CDR3 protein. This sample has some 680,000 distinct CDR3 sequences, with roughly a third found just once. The CDR3 has 12 residues. Germline V CDR1 and CDR2: DFQATT, SNEGSKA (reference sequence). With 5 bases removed from V and 1 base from J, the gap between germline ends came to 8 bases. Sequencing was performed on PBMCs. The sequence was obtained from a human donor in good health (CMV status not recorded). Some clones in this sample may be carry-over from other donors' samples. The chain recombines TRBV20-1 with TRBJ1-1; D unclear. In DNA form, the CDR3 reads TGCAGTGCTTGGCAGCCGAACACTGAAGCTTTCTTT. Amino acid sequence: CSAWQPNTEAFF.